One and the same sample provided the 13 T cell receptor beta chains below, sequenced in a study of blood T cell repertoires in COVID-19. Measured with immunoSEQ multiplex PCR; TCRdb has only the in-frame clones, and not every one. The table records 130,000 to 150,000 clones, 84% of them present only once. Sequenced: PBMCs or T cells enriched from blood (not recorded which). The source of these receptors is a woman aged 45 to 65 who had been exposed to COVID-19.

V and J are TRBV15 and TRBJ1-2; D is possibly TRBD1 (5 bases). V lost 2 bases to trimming and J lost 8 bases, with 12 bases between them. The V gene's germline CDR1 is LNHNV and CDR2 YYDKDF (reference sequence). The CDR3 extends over 13 amino acids. CDR3 bases: TGTGCCACCAGCAGAACAGGCACGGAGGGCTACACCTTC. It specifies CATSRTGTEGYTF. Together with reference TRBV15 and TRBJ1-2, the CDR3 gives the full variable domain: DAMVIQNPRYQVTQFGKPVTLSCSQTLNHNVMYWYQQKSSQAPKLLFHYYDKDFNNEADTPDNFQSRRPNTSFCFLDIRSPGLGDTAMYLCATSRTGTEGYTFGSGTRLTVV.

The J gene is TRBJ2-7, the V gene TRBV11-3; 7 bases align to TRBD1. The germline V gene has CDR1 SGHNT and CDR2 YENEEA. There are 12 residues in the CDR3. After removal of 4 bases from V and 4 bases from J, the junction contained 1 base not matched to a gene. CDR3 sequence reads: CASSSGGYEQYF. The CDR3 DNA is TGTGCCAGCAGCTCAGGGGGTTACGAGCAGTACTTC.

The V gene is TRBV7-2, the J gene TRBJ2-1, with D possibly TRBD2 on 7 matching bases. V lost 4 bases and J 4 bases, leaving 26 bases between the germline ends. Germline CDR1 reads SGHTA; CDR2 reads FQGNSA. The CDR3 is 19 amino acids. The CDR3 DNA reads TGTGCCAGCAGCTCCCCCACCGGTGTTGGCGGGGGCAAATACAATGAGCAGTTCTTC. Protein product: CASSSPTGVGGGKYNEQFF.

The rearrangement links TRBV7-2 to TRBJ2-7, with TRBD2 matching 8 bases. V was pared by 5 bases and J by 1 base, with 7 bases of the junction left unmatched. The germline CDR1 and CDR2 sequences are SGHTA and FQGNSA. This CDR3 contains 15 residues. The CDR3, as DNA: TGTGCCAGCAGCCGGGAGGGGGGGGATTCCTACGAGCAGTACTTC. Its protein product is CASSREGGDSYEQYF.

Here the CDR3 reads CASSLPRDRAYNEQFF. In DNA, the CDR3 is TGTGCCAGCAGCTTACCCCGGGACAGGGCCTACAATGAGCAGTTCTTC. The chain links TRBV11-2 to TRBJ2-1; TRBD1 agrees at 9 bases. Trimming at V came to 2 bases and at J to 2 bases, leaving 4 bases not matched to a gene. CDR1 SGHAT and CDR2 FQNNGV come from the germline V gene. CDR3 length equals 16 residues. Filled out from reference TRBV11-2 and TRBJ2-1, the complete variable domain reads EAGVAQSPRYKIIEKRQSVAFWCNPISGHATLYWYQQILGQGPKLLIQFQNNGVVDDSQLPKDRFSAERLKGVDSTLKIQPAKLEDSAVYLCASSLPRDRAYNEQFFGPGTRLTVL.

The V gene is TRBV7-3, the J gene TRBJ2-1; 8 bases fit TRBD2. Trimming cost V 0 bases and J 4 bases; bases outside gene matches: 5. Per germline, CDR1 SGHTA and CDR2 FQGTGA. This CDR3 is built from 16 residues. The DNA of the CDR3 is TGTGCCAGCAGCTTAACGCGGGGGGCCCCGTACAATGAGCAGTTCTTC. Its translation: CASSLTRGAPYNEQFF.

The CDR3 reads CASSTFSTSGSYEQYF. CDR3 DNA: TGTGCCAGTAGTACCTTCTCGACTAGCGGGTCCTACGAGCAGTACTTC. The chain combines TRBV19 with TRBJ2-7; 10 bases map to TRBD2. V shed 4 bases, J shed 1 base, and the junction held 7 bases outside the gene matches. The CDR3 is made up of 16 amino acids. The germline V gene has CDR1 LNHDA and CDR2 SQIVND (reference sequence).

V and J are TRBV5-1 and TRBJ2-2; 7 bases align to TRBD1. The V segment lost 4 bases and the J segment 3 bases; nucleotides outside the gene matches: 15. The germline V gene has CDR1 SGHRS and CDR2 YFSETQ. The CDR3 has 18 residues. The DNA of the CDR3 is TGCGCCAGCAGCGTTGTCTGGCGAGGGACAGCCTACACCGGGGAGCTGTTTTTT. This sequence encodes CASSVVWRGTAYTGELFF.

The chain employs TRBV11-2 and TRBJ1-1; unclear D gene. From germline, CDR1 is SGHAT and CDR2 FQNNGV. The V gene lost 3 bases and the J gene lost 1 base, with 12 bases spanning the gap. CDR3 size: 15 residues. DNA of the CDR3: TGTGCCAGCAGCTTTAGGATGGAGGGGAACACTGAAGCTTTCTTT. Encoded protein: CASSFRMEGNTEAFF.

CDR3 nucleotide sequence: TGTGCCAGCAGTTACTCCGGGACAGGGGGCCCAGATACGCAGTATTTT. This translates into CASSYSGTGGPDTQYF. This rearrangement joins TRBV6-5 to TRBJ2-3; TRBD1 agrees at 12 bases. From germline, CDR1 is MNHEY and CDR2 SVGAGI. V lost 0 bases, J lost 4 bases, and 2 bases stayed unmatched. The CDR3 is 16 residues long.

This clone was counted only a few times. V is TRBV13 and J is TRBJ1-3, with D possibly matching TRBD1 (6 bases). The V end was cut by 3 bases, the J end by 4 bases, with 7 bases between. The CDR3 runs to 13 residues. Germline lookup yields CDR1 PRHDT and CDR2 FYEKMQ (reference sequence). This CDR3 is CASSFGQGNTIYF. DNA for the CDR3: TGTGCCAGCAGCTTCGGACAGGGAAACACCATATATTTT.

V and J are TRBV6-5 and TRBJ2-1; the D is unclear. The germline gives CDR1 MNHEY, CDR2 SVGAGI. CDR3 length: 14 residues. V was clipped by 4 bases and J by 0 bases, with 7 bases between them. CDR3: CASSSSRSYNEQFF. The DNA of the CDR3 is TGTGCCAGCAGTTCGTCCCGCTCCTACAATGAGCAGTTCTTC.

This chain uses TRBV6-5 with TRBJ2-7; 11 bases are a match to TRBD2. The CDR3 sequence is 14 residues long. The V gene end was trimmed by 6 bases and the J gene end by 6 bases; junction bases not matched to a gene: 7. The germline CDR1 and CDR2 sequences are MNHEY and SVGAGI. DNA for the CDR3: TGTGCCAGCAGGGATAGCGGGAGGGCCCTCGAGCAGTACTTC. Translated: CASRDSGRALEQYF.